These 3 T cell receptor beta chains were all obtained from the same sample, sequenced in a study of T cells in Graves' hyperthyroidism and ophthalmopathy. From RNA transcripts, TCR beta CDR3 regions were amplified. First-round RT-PCR targeting the TCR CDR3 was performed with the HTBI primer set. TCRdb called the multiplex PCR reads again in MiXCR, with one record for every CDR3 protein. The sample has a few hundred thousand distinct CDR3 sequences; more than 15% are singletons. Sequencing was done on a sample of blood. These receptors were collected from a woman between 18 and 29 years old with Graves' ophthalmopathy.

V and J are TRBV27 and TRBJ2-3, with 10 bases matching TRBD2. Unmatched junction bases numbered 9, after V lost 5 bases and J lost 1 base. This CDR3 contains 17 residues. Germline lookup yields CDR1 MNHEY and CDR2 SMNVEV (reference sequence). The CDR3 region is CASSRASGSSGTDTQYF. The DNA for the CDR3 is TGTGCCAGCAGTCGGGCTAGCGGGAGTTCAGGCACAGATACGCAGTATTTT.

This clonotype has ten or more counts. CDR3 protein: CASSPDDSNQPQHF. The CDR3 nucleotides read TGTGCCAGCTCACCGGACGATAGCAATCAGCCCCAGCATTTT. The rearrangement links TRBV18 to TRBJ1-5; D call uncertain. Trimming removed 3 bases at V and 0 bases at J, with 6 bases between. The CDR3 covers 14 residues. Germline loops: CDR1 KGHSH, CDR2 LQKENI.

This clonotype was counted many times. V usage is TRBV6-9 and J usage is TRBJ1-2, with D hard to call. The germline V gene has CDR1 MNHGY and CDR2 SVAAGI. V lost 5 bases and J lost 0, with 10 bases in between. This CDR3 has 14 residues. The CDR3 DNA sequence: TGTGCCAGCAGTACGGACGTCGCTAACTATGGCTACACCTTC. Translation gives CASSTDVANYGYTF.